This TCR beta chain was captured in a study of shared clonotypes between healthy human individuals. V was pared by 8 bases and J by 2 bases, with 16 bases between. There are 14 residues in the CDR3. Germline CDR1 reads MDHEN; CDR2 reads SYDVKM. Clones were read by immunoSEQ multiplex PCR, and TCRdb kept only the in-frame ones, dropping some. The repertoire holds about 2.3 million clones, with 92% as singletons. This TCR derives from a man in his late teens or twenties in good health. Some clones in this sample may be carry-over from other donors' samples. The rearrangement joins TRBV28 to TRBJ2-7; D is perhaps TRBD2 (5 bases). Source material: naive CD4+ T cells from PBMCs. Subset defined: CD45RA+ positively selected. The CDR3 is CASGHWGATYEQYF. The CDR3 DNA sequence: TGTGCCAGCGGGCACTGGGGAGCCACCTACGAGCAGTACTTC.